These T cell receptor beta chains were read from a single sample in a study of blood T cell repertoires in COVID-19. TCRdb keeps only in-frame clones here, not all; method: immunoSEQ multiplex PCR. In the table there are 200,000 or so clones, roughly 76% of which are singletons. The sequencing sample was made of peripheral blood. The origin of the receptors is a woman of 80 years or more with COVID-19, enrolled during active disease. Both conserved end residues are part of each CDR3. Each record gives: D gene, CDR3 length, clone size, J gene, V gene, CDR3 DNA, CDR3 protein. D genes are given only for firm matches. The size entry is marked missing in some rows and otherwise reads once, few, many or a size class.

D: -; length: 14; size: once; J: TRBJ1-2; V: TRBV5-5; DNA: TGTGCCAGCAGCTTTTTTCCAGGGTCTTATGGCTACACCTTC; CDR3: CASSFFPGSYGYTF
D: -; length: 14; size: -; J: TRBJ2-5; V: TRBV7-2; DNA: TGTGCCAGCAGCCGTTTTCAGGGCCTGGAGACCCAGTACTTC; CDR3: CASSRFQGLETQYF
D: TRBD2; length: 15; size: -; J: TRBJ2-1; V: TRBV7-6; DNA: TGTGCCAGCAGCCGAGCGGGGACCTCCTACAATGAGCAGTTCTTC; CDR3: CASSRAGTSYNEQFF
D: -; length: 15; size: -; J: TRBJ2-4; V: TRBV5-1; DNA: TGCGCCAGCAGCTTGGGCCAGGGGGCCAAAAACATTCAGTACTTC; CDR3: CASSLGQGAKNIQYF
D: -; length: 13; size: -; J: TRBJ1-1; V: TRBV27; DNA: TGTGCCAGCAGTTTACTGGGACAAAGTGAAGCTTTCTTT; CDR3: CASSLLGQSEAFF
D: TRBD1; length: 15; size: -; J: TRBJ1-5; V: TRBV27; DNA: TGTGCCAGCAGACGGGACAGGGCCGGAAATCAGCCCCAGCATTTT; CDR3: CASRRDRAGNQPQHF
D: -; length: 16; size: -; J: TRBJ2-3; V: TRBV5-1; DNA: TGCGCCAGCAGCTCCACAGGGTTGAGGATGACAGATACGCAGTATTTT; CDR3: CASSSTGLRMTDTQYF
D: TRBD1; length: 14; size: -; J: TRBJ2-1; V: TRBV29-1; DNA: TGCAGCGTTGAAGAGAGGACAGGGGACCATGAGCAGTTCTTC; CDR3: CSVEERTGDHEQFF
D: -; length: 14; size: -; J: TRBJ2-3; V: TRBV7-2; DNA: TGTGCCAGCAGCTTATTCGGGAGTGGATCGGCGCAGTATTTT; CDR3: CASSLFGSGSAQYF
D: TRBD1; length: 14; size: -; J: TRBJ1-1; V: TRBV3-1/TRBV3-2; DNA: TGTGCCAGCAGCCGACAGGGAGGTGGAGCTGAAGCTTTCTTT; CDR3: CASSRQGGGAEAFF
D: -; length: 16; size: -; J: TRBJ1-6; V: TRBV3-1/TRBV3-2; DNA: TGTGCCAGCAGCCAAGAGGGTAAGGGGTATAATTCACCCCTCCACTTT; CDR3: CASSQEGKGYNSPLHF
D: TRBD1; length: 16; size: -; J: TRBJ2-2; V: TRBV24-1; DNA: TGTGCCACCAGTGCTACGGGACAGGGGAACACCGGGGAGCTGTTTTTT; CDR3: CATSATGQGNTGELFF
D: -; length: 11; size: -; J: TRBJ2-3; V: TRBV7-9; DNA: TGTGCCAGCAGCTTTAGTCGTACGCAGTATTTT; CDR3: CASSFSRTQYF
D: -; length: 15; size: -; J: TRBJ2-1; V: TRBV7-2; DNA: TGTGCCAGCAGCCCACGGACTGGCACCACTGAGGAGCAGTTCTTC; CDR3: CASSPRTGTTEEQFF
D: TRBD1; length: 17; size: -; J: TRBJ2-6; V: TRBV15; DNA: TGTGCCACCAGCTGGGACAGGGGGTTTTCTGGGGCCAACGTCCTGACTTTC; CDR3: CATSWDRGFSGANVLTF
D: TRBD1; length: 15; size: -; J: TRBJ1-5; V: TRBV6-2/TRBV6-3; DNA: TGTGCCAGCAGTTATGGGACAGGGTGGAATCAGCCCCAGCATTTT; CDR3: CASSYGTGWNQPQHF
D: TRBD2; length: 18; size: -; J: TRBJ2-3; V: TRBV6-1; DNA: TGTGCCAGCAGTGAGTCCAGACTAGCGGGAGGGCGCACAGATACGCAGTATTTT; CDR3: CASSESRLAGGRTDTQYF
D: TRBD1; length: 15; size: -; J: TRBJ1-4; V: TRBV19; DNA: TGTGCCAGTAGGACCACCGGGACAGGGAACGAAAAACTGTTTTTT; CDR3: CASRTTGTGNEKLFF
D: TRBD1; length: 17; size: -; J: TRBJ2-2; V: TRBV19; DNA: TGTGCCAGTAGTATAAGAAAATTGGGACAGGGCACCGGGGAGCTGTTTTTT; CDR3: CASSIRKLGQGTGELFF